One sample yielded the 32 T cell receptor beta chains listed below, sequenced in a study of tumor and adjacent non-tumor tissue in lung cancer. No cell sorting was done before RNA was extracted from the tissue. A modified ARM-PCR protocol with three rounds of nested PCR amplified TCRbeta. TCRdb fed the multiplex PCR reads into MiXCR, producing one record per CDR3 protein. The sample carries around 79,000 distinct CDR3 sequences, 72% recorded once. Sequencing used lung tumor tissue. Every receptor here comes from a woman between 40 and 55 years old with non-small cell lung cancer.

A remark on this clonotype: An end of the junction does not agree with germline; a read error may underlie this. This rearrangement joins TRBV11-2 to TRBJ2-6, with TRBD1 matching 11 bases. The CDR3 is made up of 18 amino acids. CDR1 is SGHAT, CDR2 FQNNGV, per germline. CDR3 in amino acids: CASSSRTGGPSGANVLTF. CDR3 in DNA: TGTGCCAGTAGCTCAAGGACAGGGGGCCCCTCTGGGGCCAACGTCCTGACTTTC.

Concerning this clonotype itself: The junction differs from germline at one of its ends, possibly a read error. The CDR3 spells CATRDRGSKDMQYF. For the CDR3, the DNA is TGTGCCACCCGGGACAGGGGGTCCAAGGATATGCAGTATTTT. The J gene is TRBJ2-3, the V gene TRBV10-1; TRBD1 agrees at 11 bases. The germline V gene encodes CDR1 WNHNN and CDR2 SYGVQD (reference sequence). This CDR3 spans 14 amino acids.

Comment on this clonotype: The CDR3 does not close with the conserved phenylalanine or tryptophan, likely indicating a read error. The rearrangement uses TRBV28 and TRBJ1-1; 8 bases map to TRBD1. The CDR3 loop spans 14 amino acids. Germline assignment: CDR1 MDHEN and CDR2 SYDVKM. The CDR3 nucleotides are TGTGCCAGTAGTTGGACAGGGAAAGACACTGAAGCTTTCATT. As protein: CASSWTGKDTEAFI.

This clonotype has only one observation. V gene TRBV29-1 combines with J gene TRBJ1-2; D gene uncertain. Germline loops: CDR1 SQVTM, CDR2 ANQGSEA. The CDR3 covers 11 residues. The CDR3 region is CIVGTLYGYTF. The CDR3 DNA follows: TGCATAGTTGGTACCCTCTATGGCTACACCTTC. The full variable domain, rest sourced from reference TRBV29-1 and TRBJ1-2, is SAVISQKPSRDICQRGTSLTIQCQVDSQVTMMFWYRQQPGQSLTLIATANQGSEATYESGFVIDKFPISRPNLTFSTLTVSNMSPEDSSIYLCIVGTLYGYTFGSGTRLTVV.

Remarks on this clonotype: One junction end disagrees with the germline gene, perhaps due to a read error. This chain uses TRBV7-9 with TRBJ1-5; D not resolved. Germline V gives CDR1 SEHNR, CDR2 FQNEAQ (reference sequence). This CDR3 is built from 13 residues. CDR3 loop: CASSDQANQPQQF. Here the CDR3 DNA reads TGTGCCAGCAGCGACCAAGCCAATCAGCCCCAGCAATTT.

On this clonotype: A read error may be the cause here, since a much bigger clone is one base away. The CDR3 DNA sequence: TGTGCCAGCAGTGAAAATGGGGAGGATGCTTTCTTT. This translates into CASSENGEDAFF. This chain connects TRBV6-1 to TRBJ1-1, with D hard to call. Germline V CDR1 and CDR2: MNHNS, SASEGT. This CDR3 is 12 amino acids long. V lost 2 bases and J 11 bases, leaving 12 bases between the germline ends.

Details on this clonotype: The junction departs from the called germline gene at one end, perhaps through a read error. The rearrangement uses TRBV29-1 and TRBJ2-3; 7 positions agree with TRBD2. Germline V gene lookup returns CDR1 SQVTM and CDR2 ANQGSEA. This CDR3 contains 12 residues. CDR3 loop: CTVELTSNTQYF. The DNA of the CDR3 is TGTACCGTTGAGCTGACTAGCAATACGCAGTATTTT.

This clonotype came up a few times. One end of the junction fails to match germline, which may point to a read error. The chain couples TRBV28 to TRBJ2-6; D is uncertain. In germline, CDR1 is MDHEN, CDR2 SYDVKM. This CDR3 is built from 14 residues. The CDR3 region is CVSSSIYSANVLTF. CDR3 sequence (DNA): TGTGTCAGCAGTTCCATATACTCGGCCAACGTCCTGACTTTC.

The genes are TRBV4-2 and TRBJ2-5; TRBD1 is a possible D gene (6 bases). Germline values: CDR1 LGHNA, CDR2 YNFKEQ. Between the trimmed V and J ends, which lost 1 base and 4 bases, there was a span of 19 bases. The CDR3 is 17 amino acids. The CDR3 is CASSQGAVQGEAETQYF. The CDR3 bases are TGTGCCAGCAGCCAAGGGGCGGTACAGGGAGAGGCAGAGACCCAGTACTTC.

The chain joins TRBV11-2 to TRBJ1-4; D is ambiguous. The CDR3 loop spans 16 amino acids. Trimming removed 5 bases at V and 8 bases at J, with 21 bases between. Germline values: CDR1 SGHAT, CDR2 FQNNGV. The DNA for the CDR3 is TGTGCCAGCAGCCTTCATGGCCGGGTGCAGGTCGAAAAACTGTTTTTT. This gives the protein CASSLHGRVQVEKLFF.

On this clonotype: This CDR3 fails to terminate in the conserved phenylalanine or tryptophan, so it likely reflects a read error. The chain employs TRBV20-1 and TRBJ1-1, with no clear D. The CDR3 length is 13 residues. V was trimmed by 0 bases and J by 6 bases, leaving 11 bases between them. Germline lookup yields CDR1 DFQATT and CDR2 SNEGSKA (reference sequence). The CDR3 here is CSAREEGRPEAFS. The CDR3 region has the DNA TGCAGTGCTAGAGAGGAGGGCCGACCTGAAGCTTTCTCT.

This chain joins TRBV18 and TRBJ2-5; the D is unclear. CDR3 length: 11 amino acids. Between the trimmed V and J ends, which lost 3 bases and 5 bases, there was a span of 4 bases. Germline V lookup: CDR1 KGHSH, CDR2 LQKENI. CDR3 amino acids: CASSPGETQYF. The CDR3 nucleotides read TGTGCCAGCTCACCCGGGGAGACCCAGTACTTC.

This clonotype came up a few times. A read error may be the cause here, since a much bigger clone is one base away. The J gene is TRBJ1-5, the V gene TRBV6-6; 7 bases are shared with TRBD1. The CDR3 spans 13 residues. The germline V gene has CDR1 MNHNY and CDR2 SVGAGI (reference sequence). The CDR3 sequence is CASNLNRGMAHHF. The CDR3 coding sequence is TGTGCCAGCAATCTAAACAGGGGAATGGCCCACCATTTT.

This clonotype was recorded many times. V usage is TRBV5-1 and J usage is TRBJ2-2; D gene uncertain. Between the trimmed V and J ends, which lost 1 base and 2 bases, there was a span of 12 bases. The germline CDR1 and CDR2 sequences are SGHRS and YFSETQ. CDR3 length: 16 amino acids. CDR3 coding DNA: TGCGCCAGCAGCTTGTTTCCAGCAGTTAACACCGGGGAGCTGTTTTTT. It encodes CASSLFPAVNTGELFF.

The chain uses TRBV7-9 and TRBJ1-1; D is perhaps TRBD1 (6 bases). CDR1 and CDR2 from the germline V gene are SEHNR and FQNEAQ (reference sequence). Trimming took 2 bases from V and 0 from J, leaving 13 bases between them. CDR3 length equals 16 residues. The CDR3, as DNA: TGTGCCAGCAGCTTATGGGGGGCGGACCTGAACACTGAAGCTTTCTTT. Amino acid sequence: CASSLWGADLNTEAFF. The entire variable domain, with the rest obtained from reference TRBV7-9 and TRBJ1-1, is as follows: DTGVSQNPRHKITKRGQNVTFRCDPISEHNRLYWYRQTLGQGPEFLTYFQNEAQLEKSRLLSDRFSAERPKGSFSTLEIQRTEQGDSAMYLCASSLWGADLNTEAFFGQGTRLTVV.

V is TRBV20-1 and J is TRBJ1-1; TRBD1 might be the D (6 bases). The CDR3 is 14 residues long. V was shortened by 5 bases and J by 5 bases, with 18 bases between the two germline ends. The V gene's germline CDR1 is DFQATT and CDR2 SNEGSKA (reference sequence). CDR3 coding DNA: TGCAGTGCTCCGATAGTGGGGGCGCGGACTGAAGCTTTCTTT. Amino acid sequence: CSAPIVGARTEAFF.

As to this clonotype: Germline is not matched at one junction end, which may reflect a read error. J is TRBJ2-3 and V is TRBV12-5; possible D gene TRBD1, 5 bases. The CDR3 totals 15 residues. Germline CDR1 and CDR2: LGHNT and FRNRAP. DNA of the CDR3: TGTGCTAGTGGTTTCCTTCAACCGGGCACAGGTACGCAGTATTTT. It encodes CASGFLQPGTGTQYF.

Comments on this clonotype: One end of the junction fails to match germline, which may point to a read error. The chain uses TRBV13 and TRBJ2-1; D may be TRBD2 (5 bases). CDR3 length equals 13 residues. Germline CDR1 is PRHDT and CDR2 is FYEKMQ (reference sequence). The CDR3 here is CGSSYSAPWEQSF. In DNA, the CDR3 is TGTGGCAGCAGCTACTCTGCCCCGTGGGAGCAGTCCTTC. The entire variable domain, with the rest obtained from reference TRBV13 and TRBJ2-1, is as follows: AAGVIQSPRHLIKEKRETATLKCYPIPRHDTVYWYQQGPGQDPQFLISFYEKMQSDKGSIPDRFSAQQFSDYHSELNMSSLELGDSALYFCGSSYSAPWEQSFGPGTRLTVL.

This clonotype was counted only a few times. This clone may be a read error of a much larger clone one base away. The V call is TRBV5-4, the J call TRBJ2-3; TRBD2 matches 7 bases. CDR1 and CDR2 (germline): SGHNT, YYREEE (reference sequence). CDR3 length: 15 residues. This CDR3 is CTSSRGLGEGDTQYF. DNA of the CDR3: TGTACCAGCAGCCGGGGACTTGGGGAGGGGGATACGCAGTATTTT.

A note on this clonotype: One junction end disagrees with the germline gene, perhaps due to a read error. V is TRBV6-6 and J is TRBJ1-1, with D unresolved. The CDR3 length is 18 residues. Looked up from germline, CDR1 is MNHNY and CDR2 is SVGAGI (reference sequence). The chain's CDR3 is CASRIPREEISNGTETFF. The CDR3 region has the DNA TGTGCCAGCAGGATCCCTCGAGAGGAAATTAGCAACGGCACTGAAACTTTCTTT.

This clonotype was counted a few times. Sequence at one end of the junction differs from germline and may be a read error. The chain links TRBV14 to TRBJ2-3; tentative D call: TRBD2 (6 bases). The CDR3 totals 17 residues. Germline V gene sequence: CDR1 SGHDN, CDR2 FVKESK. CDR3 DNA: TGTGCTAGCAGCCAAGACGCGGGAATTGACGGCACAAATACGCAGTATTTT. Amino acid sequence: CASSQDAGIDGTNTQYF.

With regard to this clonotype: A read error may be the cause here, since a much bigger clone is one base away. V usage is TRBV30 and J usage is TRBJ1-2, with 8 bases that match TRBD1. The CDR3 length is 15 residues. V was pared by 3 bases and J by 7 bases, with 13 bases of the junction left unmatched. Germline CDR1 reads GTSNPN; CDR2 reads SVGIG (reference sequence). The CDR3 region is CAWSSPSTGDIGYTF. The CDR3 DNA follows: TGTGCCTGGAGCTCCCCGTCGACAGGGGATATTGGCTACACCTTC.

Remarks on this clonotype: Mismatch with germline at one junction end may stem from a read error. V gene TRBV6-2 or TRBV6-3 combines with J gene TRBJ1-5; 10 bases match TRBD1. This CDR3 is built from 14 residues. Germline V gene data show CDR1 as MNHEY and CDR2 as SVGEGT. The CDR3 region is CASETGGVDQPQQF. In nucleotides, the CDR3 is TGTGCCAGCGAGACAGGGGGCGTCGATCAGCCCCAGCAGTTT.

In the case of this clonotype: This likely comes from a read error, as the CDR3 has no conserved phenylalanine or tryptophan at its end. The genes are TRBV28 and TRBJ2-7; D is unresolved. The CDR3 spans 11 residues. CDR1 and CDR2 from the germline V gene are MDHEN and SYDVKM. As DNA, the CDR3 is TGTACCAGCAGTTTCCAGTACGAGCAGTACTCC. Its translation is CTSSFQYEQYS.

This clonotype is medium-sized in the sample. The CDR3 is CASSLSNSGGLQETQYF. The CDR3 bases are TGTGCCAGCAGCTTAAGTAATAGCGGGGGCCTACAAGAGACCCAGTACTTC. This chain connects TRBV11-2 to TRBJ2-5; 9 nucleotides match TRBD2. The V gene's germline CDR1 is SGHAT and CDR2 FQNNGV. The V gene end was trimmed by 2 bases and the J gene end by 2 bases; junction bases not matched to a gene: 9. This CDR3 is built from 17 residues.

In the case of this clonotype: A much larger clone is a single base away; this may be a read error. The rearrangement joins TRBV7-9 to TRBJ2-7; TRBD1 is a possible D gene (7 bases). CDR3 length equals 15 residues. Germline V gene sequence: CDR1 SEHNR, CDR2 FQNEAQ (reference sequence). The CDR3, as DNA: TGTACCAGCAGCACCGCCGGGGGACAGCGCTACGAGCAGTACTTC. It encodes CTSSTAGGQRYEQYF.

For this clonotype: This could be a read error, since a much larger clone is one nucleotide away. V is TRBV30 and J is TRBJ1-1; D might be TRBD1 (6 bases). CDR3 length: 11 amino acids. Germline assignment: CDR1 GTSNPN and CDR2 SVGIG (reference sequence). Trimming took off 3 bases at V and 7 bases at J, with 9 bases between the two ends. DNA of the CDR3: TGTGCCTGGAGAGTAGGGGGTGAAGCTTTCTTT. It is translated as CAWRVGGEAFF.

Details on this clonotype: A much larger clone differs by one base, so this may be a read error. The rearrangement joins TRBV30 to TRBJ2-3; D may be TRBD2 (5 bases). This CDR3 has 14 residues. Germline CDR1 and CDR2: GTSNPN and SVGIG (reference sequence). The CDR3 nucleotides are TGTGCCTGGAGTGGAACTAGTCGCGCAGATATGCAGTATTTT. It codes for CAWSGTSRADMQYF.

In regard to this clonotype: A single base separates this from a much larger clone, so it may be a read error. The V gene is TRBV28, the J gene TRBJ1-4, with 7 nucleotides matching TRBD1. Germline-derived CDR1 and CDR2 are MDHEN and SYDVKM. The CDR3 runs to 17 residues. The CDR3 here is CASSFSRQGLGNENLFF. In DNA form, the CDR3 reads TGTGCCAGCAGTTTCTCGAGACAGGGCTTAGGTAATGAAAATCTGTTTTTT.

This chain links TRBV29-1 with TRBJ2-2, with D possibly being TRBD2 (7 bases). Germline V gene sequence: CDR1 SQVTM, CDR2 ANQGSEA. This CDR3 is built from 14 residues. Trimming left V 8 bases short and J 6 bases short, with 19 bases between. CDR3 sequence reads: CSWTVGRYAGELFF. The CDR3 coding sequence is TGCAGCTGGACAGTCGGGAGGTACGCCGGGGAGCTGTTTTTT.

The rearrangement uses TRBV20-1 and TRBJ2-1; 8 nucleotides agree with TRBD2. The ends lost 2 bases at V and 3 bases at J; junction bases unmatched: 21. The germline V gene encodes CDR1 DFQATT and CDR2 SNEGSKA (reference sequence). This CDR3 is built from 20 residues. This CDR3 is CSARSLGRGGFGGIYNEQFF. The CDR3 bases are TGCAGTGCTAGATCGCTCGGACGGGGGGGTTTCGGAGGGATCTACAATGAGCAGTTCTTC.

In the case of this clonotype: One end of the junction is discordant with germline, which a read error may explain. This chain connects TRBV28 to TRBJ1-2, with D uncertain. The CDR3 has 11 residues. CDR1 and CDR2 from the germline V gene are MDHEN and SYDVKM. CDR3 sequence reads: CVSSRKYGYTF. The CDR3 region has the DNA TGTGTCAGCAGCCGAAAGTATGGCTACACCTTC.